The 10 T cell receptor beta chains below come from one sample, sequenced in a study of a mutant IDH1 vaccine in newly diagnosed glioma. Time point: week 23, last vaccination. Every single dose of the vaccine, 300 ug of mutant IDH1 20-mer peptide, came with topical imiquimod. The assay was immunoSEQ multiplex PCR, and TCRdb's table has in-frame clones only and misses some. Among 88,000 or so clones, roughly 85% were seen once, and the ten largest hold about 2.2%. These receptors lack a known antigen. The sequencing here drew on PBMCs, taken from a glioma patient whose treatment included an IDH1 peptide vaccine. These receptors were collected from a man under 40 with glioma. Some clones in this sample may be carry-over from other donors' samples.

This sequence joins TRBV30 and TRBJ1-2; no reliable D call. Per the germline V gene, CDR1 is GTSNPN and CDR2 is SVGIG (reference sequence). Trimming pared 4 bases from V and 3 bases from J, leaving 12 bases between. This CDR3 is built from 13 residues. This chain's CDR3 is CAWNSLRHYGYTF. The DNA of the CDR3 is TGTGCCTGGAATAGCCTCCGACACTATGGCTACACCTTC.

The chain employs TRBV6-7 and TRBJ2-2, with D unresolved. TRBV6-7 is flagged as an ORF with uncertain function. V was clipped by 0 bases and J by 6 bases, with 14 bases between them. The CDR3 is 16 amino acids. DNA for the CDR3: TGTGCCAGCAGTTACTCGAAAACAGAGGTCGCCGGGGAGCTGTTTTTT. Protein product: CASSYSKTEVAGELFF.

The J gene is TRBJ2-2, the V gene TRBV19; D gene unclear. V was clipped by 2 bases and J by 0 bases, with 10 bases between them. The length of the CDR3 is 16 residues. Germline loops: CDR1 LNHDA, CDR2 SQIVND (reference sequence). This CDR3 reads CASSIRTGANTGELFF. In DNA form, the CDR3 reads TGTGCCAGTAGTATACGGACGGGCGCGAACACCGGGGAGCTGTTTTTT.

This clone appeared a few times. The gene calls are TRBV9 and TRBJ1-2; possible D gene TRBD1, 5 bases. Germline loops: CDR1 SGDLS, CDR2 YYNGEE. V dropped 4 bases and J dropped 7 bases, with 14 bases sitting between them. The CDR3 spans 13 residues. CDR3 residues: CASSPGLYGGYTF. The CDR3 DNA is TGTGCCAGCAGCCCGGGACTATATGGTGGCTACACCTTC.

The genes are TRBV11-2 and TRBJ1-1, with D unclear. The CDR3 consists of 15 residues. Germline V gene sequence: CDR1 SGHAT, CDR2 FQNNGV. Trimming took off 2 bases at V and 2 bases at J, with 12 bases between the two ends. CDR3: CASSLLGTSNTEAFF. CDR3 coding DNA: TGTGCCAGCAGCTTACTTGGCACCTCAAACACTGAAGCTTTCTTT.

J is TRBJ1-2 and V is TRBV2; 10 bases are a match to TRBD1. V gave up 2 bases and J gave up 6 bases; unmatched junction bases: 3. CDR1 and CDR2 from the germline V gene are SNHLY and FYNNEI. The CDR3 extends over 14 amino acids. DNA of the CDR3: TGTGCCAGCAGTGAACAGGGACAGGGGAATGGCTACACCTTC. Translating gives CASSEQGQGNGYTF.

This clone came up once. The V and J genes are TRBV6-5 and TRBJ1-3; 7 nucleotides match TRBD1. This CDR3 spans 14 amino acids. Germline V CDR1 and CDR2: MNHEY, SVGAGI. Unmatched junction bases numbered 5, after V lost 7 bases and J lost 2 bases. CDR3 sequence reads: CASIDRATGNTIYF. The DNA for the CDR3 is TGTGCCAGCATTGACAGGGCTACTGGAAACACCATATATTTT.

The rearrangement links TRBV7-9 to TRBJ2-1, with D perhaps TRBD2 (6 bases). V dropped 7 bases and J dropped 0 bases, with 16 bases sitting between them. The CDR3 is made up of 16 amino acids. The germline V gene has CDR1 SEHNR and CDR2 FQNEAQ (reference sequence). CDR3 DNA: TGTGCCAGCAATTCACTAGCCGGGAGCTCCTACAATGAGCAGTTCTTC. Its protein product is CASNSLAGSSYNEQFF.

The chain employs TRBV6-5 and TRBJ2-5; the match to TRBD1 covers 9 bases. This CDR3 spans 14 amino acids. Germline CDR1 is MNHEY and CDR2 is SVGAGI. V was clipped by 8 bases and J by 4 bases; unmatched bases: 8. Here the CDR3 DNA reads TGTGCCAGCGCCTACAGGGGGCGCGTAGAGACCCAGTACTTC. Translation: CASAYRGRVETQYF.

The CDR3 is CAWSRLGQGITDTQYF. The CDR3 nucleotides are TGTGCCTGGAGCCGTCTGGGACAGGGTATCACAGATACGCAGTATTTT. This chain connects TRBV30 to TRBJ2-3; TRBD1 matches 9 bases. Unmatched junction bases numbered 9, after V lost 3 bases and J lost 2 bases. Germline V CDR1 and CDR2: GTSNPN, SVGIG (reference sequence). The CDR3 is 16 residues long.